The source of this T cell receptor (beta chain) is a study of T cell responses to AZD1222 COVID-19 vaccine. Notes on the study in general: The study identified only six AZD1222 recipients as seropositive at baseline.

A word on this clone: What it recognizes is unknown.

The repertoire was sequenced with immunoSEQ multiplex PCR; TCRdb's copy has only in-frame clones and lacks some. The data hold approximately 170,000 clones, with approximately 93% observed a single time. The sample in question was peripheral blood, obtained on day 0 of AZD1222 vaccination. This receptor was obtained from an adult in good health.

In DNA form, the CDR3 reads TGCGCCAGCAGCCAAGAAAGGCTAAGCGGGCCCCAGCATTTT. Translated: CASSQERLSGPQHF. The gene calls are TRBV4-1 and TRBJ1-5; D is ambiguous. Trimming shortened V by 0 bases and J by 9 bases, and 12 bases separated the two germline ends. This CDR3 is 14 amino acids long. CDR1 MGHRA and CDR2 YSYEKL come from the germline V gene.